Following are 9 T cell receptor beta chains from one sample sequenced in a study of control samples from healthy donors and cancer patients. Clones were sequenced by immunoSEQ multiplex PCR, and TCRdb holds only the in-frame ones, with some missing. Of 110,000 to 150,000 clones listed, around 90% are singletons. Sequencing was carried out using blood. The receptor source for this set is a man aged 25-45 years in good health.

The chain links TRBV6-5 to TRBJ2-6, with D tentatively TRBD1 (6 bases). This CDR3 is built from 14 residues. Per the germline V gene, CDR1 is MNHEY and CDR2 is SVGAGI. Trimming removed 8 bases at V and 0 bases at J, with 8 bases between. The CDR3 region is CASQDSSGANVLTF. In DNA, the CDR3 is TGTGCCAGCCAGGACAGCTCTGGGGCCAACGTCCTGACTTTC.

This clone was observed a handful of times. The rearrangement links TRBV9 to TRBJ1-6, with D possibly being TRBD1 (5 bases). V was shortened by 6 bases and J by 10 bases, with 20 bases between the two germline ends. The germline V gene has CDR1 SGDLS and CDR2 YYNGEE. This CDR3 spans 15 amino acids. This CDR3 reads CASTREAGKESPLHF. The CDR3 DNA sequence: TGTGCCAGCACCAGAGAGGCAGGGAAAGAGTCACCCCTCCACTTT.

The V gene is TRBV9, the J gene TRBJ2-7; D might be TRBD1 (6 bases). The germline CDR1 and CDR2 sequences are SGDLS and YYNGEE. The ends were cut back, 0 bases at V and 5 bases at J, with 15 bases in the middle. The length of the CDR3 is 15 residues. The CDR3 reads CASSVEGQGSNEQYF. The CDR3 region has the DNA TGTGCCAGCAGCGTAGAAGGGCAGGGGAGCAACGAGCAGTACTTC.

This clone was counted a single time. The chain employs TRBV3-1 (or the pseudogene TRBV3-2) and TRBJ2-1, with 9 bases that match TRBD2. Germline lookup yields CDR1 LGHDT and CDR2 YNNKEL (reference sequence). V trimming: 2 bases; J trimming: 6 bases; junction bases outside the gene matches: 5. The CDR3 covers 15 residues. DNA for the CDR3: TGTGCCAGCAGCCAAACACGCGGGGGGGCCAATGAGCAGTTCTTC. It codes for CASSQTRGGANEQFF.

The chain is built from TRBV7-3 and TRBJ1-2; D gene ambiguous. The length of the CDR3 is 18 residues. Germline V CDR1 and CDR2: SGHTA, FQGTGA. V was clipped by 5 bases and J by 4 bases, with 26 bases between them. The CDR3: CASSPNSGRDGAGYGYTF. The CDR3 DNA is TGTGCCAGCAGCCCTAATTCGGGCCGAGATGGAGCTGGCTATGGCTACACCTTC. The full variable domain, in which reference TRBV7-3 and TRBJ1-2 provide the parts outside the CDR3, is GAGVSQTPSNKVTEKGKYVELRCDPISGHTALYWYRQSLGQGPEFLIYFQGTGAADDSGLPNDRFFAVRPEGSVSTLKIQRTERGDSAVYLCASSPNSGRDGAGYGYTFGSGTRLTVV.

The chain couples TRBV7-2 to TRBJ1-5; D remains ambiguous. The V end lost 5 bases, the J end lost 0 bases, and 11 bases lay between the germline ends. CDR1 is SGHTA, CDR2 FQGNSA, per germline. The CDR3 runs 15 residues. As DNA, the CDR3 is TGTGCCAGCAGCCCCGGACCCTATAGCAATCAGCCCCAGCATTTT. As protein: CASSPGPYSNQPQHF.

The gene calls are TRBV6-5 and TRBJ2-1; 11 nucleotides agree with TRBD2. This CDR3 contains 14 residues. Germline V gives CDR1 MNHEY, CDR2 SVGAGI. The J segment lost 15 bases and the V segment lost 6 bases, leaving 13 bases of the junction unmatched. The CDR3 here is CASSLVSGGASPFF. CDR3 in DNA: TGTGCCAGCAGCTTGGTTAGCGGGGGGGCAAGTCCGTTCTTC.

The count of this clone is one. The V gene is TRBV4-3, the J gene TRBJ1-1; no firm D call. Germline CDR1 and CDR2: LGHNA and YSLEER. The CDR3 has 14 residues. Trimming pared 0 bases from V and 12 bases from J, leaving 17 bases between. CDR3 sequence: CASSQDRDIFKPFF. DNA for the CDR3: TGCGCCAGCAGCCAAGATCGAGACATCTTCAAACCTTTCTTT.

V and J are TRBV7-2 and TRBJ2-2; 8 nucleotides agree with TRBD1. CDR3 length: 16 residues. Per germline, CDR1 SGHTA and CDR2 FQGNSA. Trimming at V came to 5 bases and at J to 5 bases, leaving 10 bases not matched to a gene. The CDR3 DNA sequence: TGTGCCAGCAGCCTACCGACAGGGGTGAGAACCGGGGAGCTGTTTTTT. The encoded protein is CASSLPTGVRTGELFF.